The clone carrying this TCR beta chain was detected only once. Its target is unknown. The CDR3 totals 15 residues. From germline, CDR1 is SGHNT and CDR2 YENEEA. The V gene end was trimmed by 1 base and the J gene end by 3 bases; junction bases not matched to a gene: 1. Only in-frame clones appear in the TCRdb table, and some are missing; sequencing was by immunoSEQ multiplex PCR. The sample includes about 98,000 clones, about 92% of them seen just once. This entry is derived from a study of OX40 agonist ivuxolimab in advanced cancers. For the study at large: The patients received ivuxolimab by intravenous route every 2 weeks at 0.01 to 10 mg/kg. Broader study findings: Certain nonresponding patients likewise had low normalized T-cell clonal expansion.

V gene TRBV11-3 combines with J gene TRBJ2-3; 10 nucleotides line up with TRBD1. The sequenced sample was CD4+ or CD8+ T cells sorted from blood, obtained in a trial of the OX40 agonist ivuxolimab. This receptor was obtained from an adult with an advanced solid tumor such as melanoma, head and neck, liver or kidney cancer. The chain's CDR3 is CASSLGDRGTDTQYF. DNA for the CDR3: TGTGCCAGCAGCTTAGGGGACAGGGGAACAGATACGCAGTATTTT.